The rows below give T cell receptor beta chains drawn from one sample of a study of cytomegalovirus exposure and HLA in healthy donors. The repertoire was sequenced with immunoSEQ multiplex PCR; TCRdb's copy has only in-frame clones and lacks some. In the table there are 85,000 to 90,000 clones, 70% to 90% of which are singletons. The sample consisted of PBMCs. These receptors all stem from a man aged 18 to 35 in good health and CMV-seronegative. Both conserved end residues are trimmed from each CDR3. Size values are once, few and many counts, or a class for expanded clones, and some rows have none.

len: 13; abundance: few; v_gene: TRBV6-5; j_gene: TRBJ2-5; CDR3aa: ASSRVRRGQETQY
len: 12; abundance: -; v_gene: TRBV6-5; j_gene: TRBJ2-7; CDR3aa: ASSLGRNSYEQY
len: 14; abundance: -; v_gene: TRBV5-4; j_gene: TRBJ2-3; CDR3aa: ASSSSGRHSTDTQY
len: 14; abundance: -; v_gene: TRBV15; j_gene: TRBJ2-3; CDR3aa: ATSGGTGASTDTQY
len: 16; abundance: -; v_gene: TRBV7-3; j_gene: TRBJ2-1; CDR3aa: ASSLTPLGASSYNEQF
len: 13; abundance: -; v_gene: TRBV2; j_gene: TRBJ1-4; CDR3aa: ASNTRGGGGEKLF
len: 14; abundance: -; v_gene: TRBV6-1; j_gene: TRBJ2-7; CDR3aa: ASSEALYRTGGEQY
len: 14; abundance: -; v_gene: TRBV6-6; j_gene: TRBJ2-4; CDR3aa: ASSYWDTSAKNIQY
len: 13; abundance: -; v_gene: TRBV6-4; j_gene: TRBJ2-7; CDR3aa: ASSGTGTPEYEQY
len: 15; abundance: -; v_gene: TRBV15; j_gene: TRBJ1-4; CDR3aa: ATSTDRSSPTNEKLF
len: 13; abundance: -; v_gene: TRBV7-2; j_gene: TRBJ2-1; CDR3aa: ASSLARQGYNEQF
len: 13; abundance: -; v_gene: TRBV5-4; j_gene: TRBJ2-7; CDR3aa: ASSSWGTGGSEQY
len: 11; abundance: -; v_gene: TRBV30; j_gene: TRBJ1-1; CDR3aa: AWSRGLNTEAF
len: 13; abundance: -; v_gene: TRBV7-9; j_gene: TRBJ2-3; CDR3aa: ASSPLSRGADTQY
len: 16; abundance: once; v_gene: TRBV18; j_gene: TRBJ2-7; CDR3aa: ASSPPGLAGVNSYEQY
len: 11; abundance: -; v_gene: TRBV5-6; j_gene: TRBJ2-5; CDR3aa: ASSTPRQETQY
len: 14; abundance: -; v_gene: TRBV4-1; j_gene: TRBJ1-1; CDR3aa: ASSLRGEARAPEAF
len: 12; abundance: -; v_gene: TRBV30; j_gene: TRBJ2-7; CDR3aa: AWGRTSISYEQY
len: 11; abundance: -; v_gene: TRBV9; j_gene: TRBJ2-4; CDR3aa: ASSGTGGPFQY
len: 10; abundance: -; v_gene: TRBV7-3; j_gene: TRBJ2-1; CDR3aa: ASSLLADEQF
len: 13; abundance: -; v_gene: TRBV19; j_gene: TRBJ2-3; CDR3aa: ASSIGGVSTDTQY
len: 11; abundance: once; v_gene: TRBV7-6; j_gene: TRBJ1-2; CDR3aa: ASALTGEQGYT
len: 12; abundance: -; v_gene: TRBV28; j_gene: TRBJ1-2; CDR3aa: ASSWRTGVSGYT
len: 11; abundance: -; v_gene: TRBV7-9; j_gene: TRBJ1-5; CDR3aa: ASSQRGDQPQH
len: 11; abundance: -; v_gene: TRBV11-2; j_gene: TRBJ2-7; CDR3aa: ASSLVQTYEQY
len: 14; abundance: -; v_gene: TRBV5-6; j_gene: TRBJ2-2; CDR3aa: ASSTRLAGVAGELF
len: 14; abundance: -; v_gene: TRBV15; j_gene: TRBJ1-2; CDR3aa: ATSRGRRGADYGYT
len: 14; abundance: -; v_gene: TRBV11-2; j_gene: TRBJ2-7; CDR3aa: ASSPLKREGRYEQY
len: 14; abundance: -; v_gene: TRBV5-5; j_gene: TRBJ2-7; CDR3aa: ASSLGLATLSYEQY
len: 13; abundance: -; v_gene: TRBV5-4; j_gene: TRBJ2-2; CDR3aa: ASSPRQAATGELF
len: 10; abundance: -; v_gene: TRBV19; j_gene: TRBJ1-1; CDR3aa: ASSTTWPEAF
len: 17; abundance: -; v_gene: TRBV7-2; j_gene: TRBJ2-1; CDR3aa: ASSLRTPRGAPSYNEQF
len: 14; abundance: -; v_gene: TRBV5-4; j_gene: TRBJ2-1; CDR3aa: ASMGLAGGGSNEQF
len: 13; abundance: -; v_gene: TRBV7-9; j_gene: TRBJ2-3; CDR3aa: ASSLKRMQGDTQY
len: 13; abundance: -; v_gene: TRBV7-8; j_gene: TRBJ2-7; CDR3aa: ASSLGGRVAYEQY
len: 12; abundance: -; v_gene: TRBV19; j_gene: TRBJ2-7; CDR3aa: ASSIGGASYEQY
len: 14; abundance: once; v_gene: TRBV28; j_gene: TRBJ1-2; CDR3aa: ASSSGKTGEVRGYT
len: 11; abundance: -; v_gene: TRBV4-3; j_gene: TRBJ2-7; CDR3aa: ASSQEQGYEQY
len: 10; abundance: -; v_gene: TRBV28; j_gene: TRBJ1-1; CDR3aa: ASRYRDTEAF
len: 14; abundance: -; v_gene: TRBV19; j_gene: TRBJ1-5; CDR3aa: ASRKDNRGQGQPQH
len: 13; abundance: -; v_gene: TRBV28; j_gene: TRBJ2-1; CDR3aa: ASSTIAGGFDEQF
len: 11; abundance: -; v_gene: TRBV6-6; j_gene: TRBJ2-5; CDR3aa: ASSPTGEGTQY
len: 14; abundance: -; v_gene: TRBV19; j_gene: TRBJ2-6; CDR3aa: ASSTPRGPGANVLT
len: 13; abundance: -; v_gene: TRBV6-1; j_gene: TRBJ1-5; CDR3aa: ASSEILQANQPQH
len: 12; abundance: -; v_gene: TRBV5-4; j_gene: TRBJ2-7; CDR3aa: ASSFTGAPGEQY
len: 11; abundance: -; v_gene: TRBV5-1; j_gene: TRBJ1-1; CDR3aa: ASSLAGGNEAF
len: 14; abundance: -; v_gene: TRBV7-2; j_gene: TRBJ2-7; CDR3aa: ASSATTGTGFYEQY
len: 11; abundance: -; v_gene: TRBV9; j_gene: TRBJ2-1; CDR3aa: ASSVGMTGEQF
len: 9; abundance: few; v_gene: TRBV10-3; j_gene: TRBJ2-7; CDR3aa: AISEENEQY
len: 15; abundance: once; v_gene: TRBV2; j_gene: TRBJ2-1; CDR3aa: ASRPPGLAGGSDEQF
len: 12; abundance: -; v_gene: TRBV11-2; j_gene: TRBJ2-1; CDR3aa: ASSFKSTYNEQF
len: 17; abundance: -; v_gene: TRBV4-3; j_gene: TRBJ2-6; CDR3aa: ASSQDGLSRSSGANVLT
len: 11; abundance: -; v_gene: TRBV11-2; j_gene: TRBJ2-3; CDR3aa: ASRGGWEDTQY
len: 14; abundance: -; v_gene: TRBV7-9; j_gene: TRBJ1-3; CDR3aa: SSSKGHDPGGNTIY
len: 14; abundance: once; v_gene: TRBV28; j_gene: TRBJ1-4; CDR3aa: ASSPRQGHANEKLF
len: 14; abundance: -; v_gene: TRBV6-6; j_gene: TRBJ2-5; CDR3aa: ASSRDRPGSRETQY
len: 14; abundance: -; v_gene: TRBV7-6; j_gene: TRBJ2-1; CDR3aa: ASSLRGAGVGNEQF
len: 11; abundance: -; v_gene: TRBV28; j_gene: TRBJ2-7; CDR3aa: ASSTNRVREQY
len: 15; abundance: -; v_gene: TRBV11-2; j_gene: TRBJ2-7; CDR3aa: ASSLDGLGFSAYEQY